This T cell receptor (beta chain) was profiled in a study of molecular identifiers for immune sequencing clone quantification (dated by TCRdb to 2016 to 2018). Study-level background: For a replicate experiment, the RNA from either 20,000 or 100,000 naive CD8 T cells was divided into five aliquots, and four of those aliquots went on to sequencing. The study was a methods study using CD8 T cells to benchmark molecular-identifier clustering-based TCR repertoire sequencing (MIDCIRS) and TCR RNA copy counting.

The library was produced with PCR. Sequencing used an Illumina HiSeq 4000. Bulk TCR libraries were prepared as previously described, using TCR primers listed in Table S5. Purification of total RNA was performed with the Qiagen AllPrep DNA/RNA kit. Before any analysis, reads coming from multiple sequencing runs of the same library were combined into one pool. Per the original workflow: Reads were retained only if an exact TCR constant sequence was present, and the retained reads were trimmed to 150 nt and grouped according to their 12-nt molecular barcodes. Within each barcode group, reads were sub-clustered at a 15% Levenshtein threshold, and quality-weighted consensus sequences were built per RNA molecule. Non-functional sequences were discarded, and so were lower-count sequences lying one edit away from another sequence. Based on a fit of two negative binomial distributions, barcode sub-clusters having less than 20% of the maximum read count were discarded. TCRdb trimmed public reads at Q25 via fastp, called clones via MiXCR and kept in-frame beta chains. CDR3 protein duplicates are merged, each entry listing the most common genes and DNA. Clone size and V and J calls follow TCRdb, not the original study. For this sample the table gives 400,000 to 600,000 distinct CDR3 sequences, of which about a fifth were detected only once. Together, the top ten hold 0.84% of the sample.

CDR1 and CDR2, per the germline V gene (reference sequence), are LNHDA and SQIVND. From V the trimming removes 6 bases and from J it removes 1 base, while the gene matches leave 8 bases of the junction unaccounted for. CDR3 length: 16 amino acids, cysteine to phenylalanine. The DNA shown is the 48-base CDR3, in frame from base 1. Libraries of naive CD8 T cells were built from approximately 20,000 to 980,000 sorted cells, with 10%, 30% or 50% of the purified RNA used. Naive CD8 T cells, defined as CD8+CD4-CCR7+CD45RA+, were FACS-sorted into RLT Plus buffer on a BD FACSAria II. Detection sensitivity was tested by spiking Jurkat RNA equal to some 11 TCR copies' worth into samples containing roughly 17,000-1,100,000 naive CD8 T cells. CD8 T cells were enriched with RosetteSep CD8+ T Cell Enrichment Cocktail and Ficoll-Paque, followed by ACK red cell lysis. This clonotype occurred many times. The antigen it recognizes is unknown. No clone much larger than this one lies a single base away; base qualities are absent.

Overall study outcomes, separate from this receptor: When barcode sub-clustering was not used, chimeric consensus sequences inflated TCR diversity, with chimeras reaching as high as 47%. Modeling gave about three recovered TCR RNA copies per cell versus around 10 by digital PCR, implying around 30% capture efficiency. In CMV-specific effector cells, clones with more than 20 RNA copies accounted for over 97% of molecules, whereas in naive cells such clones accounted for under 1%. Spiked-in Jurkat TCR RNA equal to a single cell's worth was reported to be detectable even within 1,200,000 naive CD8 T cells. Spiked-in Jurkat TCR RNA (10 copies' worth), which is not part of the donor repertoire, was contained in the naive libraries. Highly expanded clone sizes could be underestimated because identical TCR molecules may share a barcode.

The sample comprised naive CD8+ T cells from blood, with Jurkat cell RNA spiked in. This specimen's cell subset or site label, interpreted: FACS-sorted CD8+CD4-CCR7+CD45RA+ naive T cells. This receptor was taken from a human donor in good health. Some libraries in this study had Jurkat cell RNA spiked in. The V gene is TRBV19 and the J gene is TRBJ2-5; 10 nucleotides in the junction match TRBD1. The CDR3 corresponds to CASSERDRGFQETQYF. Read as DNA, the sequence is TGTGCCAGTAGCGAGAGGGACAGGGGTTTCCAAGAGACCCAGTACTTC.